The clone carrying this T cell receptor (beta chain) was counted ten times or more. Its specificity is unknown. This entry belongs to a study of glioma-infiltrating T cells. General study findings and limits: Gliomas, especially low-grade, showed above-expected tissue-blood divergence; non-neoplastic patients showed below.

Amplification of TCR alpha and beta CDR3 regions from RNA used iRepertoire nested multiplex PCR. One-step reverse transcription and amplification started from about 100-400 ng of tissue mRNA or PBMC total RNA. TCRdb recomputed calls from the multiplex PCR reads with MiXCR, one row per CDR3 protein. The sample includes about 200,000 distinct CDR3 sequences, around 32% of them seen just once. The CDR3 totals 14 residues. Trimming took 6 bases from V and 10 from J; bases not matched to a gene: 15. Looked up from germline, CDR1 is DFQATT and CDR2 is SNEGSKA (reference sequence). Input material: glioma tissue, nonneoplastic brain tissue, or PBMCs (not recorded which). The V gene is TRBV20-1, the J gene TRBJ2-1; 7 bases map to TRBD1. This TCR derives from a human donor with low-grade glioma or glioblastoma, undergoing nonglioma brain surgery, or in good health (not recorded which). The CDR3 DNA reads TGCAGTGCCGACAGGGCTGGGTCCCAATACGAGCAGTTCTTC. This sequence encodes CSADRAGSQYEQFF.